This T cell receptor beta chain was captured by sequencing in a study of blood T cell repertoires in COVID-19. Turning to the study itself: T cells, B-cell-depleted T cells, or PBMCs supplied cDNA or gDNA.

V was pared by 2 bases and J by 2 bases, with 10 bases between. The CDR3 covers 15 residues. The germline gives CDR1 MGHRA, CDR2 YSYEKL. In the study's own analysis: Estimated nucleated cell counts came from reference gene primer amplification. Data came from immunoSEQ multiplex PCR; TCRdb stores just in-frame clones and leaves some out. V, J and clone size are those of that table, while D and trimming were read from the DNA. The sample contains some 120,000 clones, more than 75% of which appear only once. The chain combines TRBV4-1 with TRBJ1-5, with a possible D match to TRBD1 (6 bases). The TCR originated in a man aged 45-65 years with acute or convalescent COVID-19. The source material was peripheral blood. CDR3 nucleotide sequence: TGCGCCAGCAGCCAAATACAGGGCCGCAATCAGCCCCAGCATTTT. It translates to CASSQIQGRNQPQHF.